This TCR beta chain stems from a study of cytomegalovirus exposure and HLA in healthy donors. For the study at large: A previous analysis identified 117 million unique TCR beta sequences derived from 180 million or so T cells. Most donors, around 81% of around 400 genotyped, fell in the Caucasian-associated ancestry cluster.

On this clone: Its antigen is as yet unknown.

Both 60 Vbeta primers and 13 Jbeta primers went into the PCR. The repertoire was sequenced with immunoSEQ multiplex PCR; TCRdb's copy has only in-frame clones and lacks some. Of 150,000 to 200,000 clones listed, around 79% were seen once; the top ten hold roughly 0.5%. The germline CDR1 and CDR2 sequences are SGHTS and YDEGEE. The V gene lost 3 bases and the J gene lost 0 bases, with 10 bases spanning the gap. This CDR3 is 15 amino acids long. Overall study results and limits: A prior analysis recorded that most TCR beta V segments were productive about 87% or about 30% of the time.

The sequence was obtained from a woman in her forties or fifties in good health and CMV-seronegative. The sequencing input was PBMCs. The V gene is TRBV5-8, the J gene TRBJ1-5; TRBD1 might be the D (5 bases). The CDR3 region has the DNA TGTGCCAGCAGCTCCGGGGGTTATAGCAATCAGCCCCAGCATTTT. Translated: CASSSGGYSNQPQHF.